Below, 14 T cell receptor beta chains from the same sample are listed, as sequenced in a study of blood T cell repertoires in COVID-19. TCRdb's copy holds only in-frame clones and misses some; the assay was immunoSEQ multiplex PCR. The data show 250,000 to 300,000 clones, 75% to 85% seen once. Sequenced: peripheral blood. These TCRs come from a man aged 50 to 59 with active or convalescent COVID-19.

The rearrangement uses TRBV7-3 and TRBJ2-7, with a possible D match to TRBD2 (5 bases). Deletions cut 5 bases from V and 5 bases from J, with 19 bases between. The CDR3 extends over 15 amino acids. The germline V gene encodes CDR1 SGHTA and CDR2 FQGTGA. CDR3: CASSRLPSRKHEQYF. CDR3 DNA: TGTGCCAGCAGCCGACTCCCTAGCAGGAAACACGAGCAGTACTTC.

V and J are TRBV27 and TRBJ2-5; the match to TRBD1 covers 12 bases. The CDR3 covers 15 residues. Germline CDR1 and CDR2: MNHEY and SMNVEV (reference sequence). J lost 5 bases, V lost 7 bases, and 8 bases had no gene match. CDR3: CASTSGTGGRETQYF. As DNA, the CDR3 is TGTGCCAGCACGTCAGGGACAGGGGGCAGGGAGACCCAGTACTTC.

The chain links TRBV18 to TRBJ1-5; D is ambiguous. V lost 6 bases, J lost 4 bases, and 10 bases lay in between. Germline V gene data show CDR1 as KGHSH and CDR2 as LQKENI. The CDR3 totals 13 residues. The CDR3 bases are TGTGCCAGCTCCCCCGCGGGGAATCAGCCCCAGCATTTT. Residues: CASSPAGNQPQHF. Using reference TRBV18 and TRBJ1-5 for the parts outside the CDR3, the full variable domain is NAGVMQNPRHLVRRRGQEARLRCSPMKGHSHVYWYRQLPEEGLKFMVYLQKENIIDESGMPKERFSAEFPKEGPSILRIQQVVRGDSAAYFCASSPAGNQPQHFGDGTRLSIL.

V is TRBV27 and J is TRBJ2-1; TRBD2 might be the D (6 bases). CDR1 is MNHEY, CDR2 SMNVEV, per germline (reference sequence). The CDR3 length is 15 residues. Trimming shortened V by 4 bases and J by 7 bases, and 17 bases separated the two germline ends. In DNA form, the CDR3 reads TGTGCCAGCAGTTCCGCCCGCTTGGGGGGTAATGAGCAGTTCTTC. It encodes CASSSARLGGNEQFF.

This chain connects TRBV7-2 to TRBJ1-5; 8 bases match TRBD1. Germline assignment: CDR1 SGHTA and CDR2 FQGNSA. The ends lost 4 bases at V and 4 bases at J; junction bases unmatched: 6. This CDR3 is 15 amino acids long. The CDR3, as DNA: TGTGCCAGCAGCTCCCGACAGGGGCCTAATCAGCCCCAGCATTTT. It is translated as CASSSRQGPNQPQHF.

V is TRBV21-1 and J is TRBJ1-2; TRBD1 is taken as the D call from the table, unchecked against the DNA. TRBV21-1 is annotated as a pseudogene. The CDR3 runs 14 residues. CDR3 DNA sequence: TGTGCCAGCAGCAAATCAGGCCCTTATTGTGGCTACACCTTC. It yields the protein CASSKSGPYCGYTF.

The chain joins TRBV25-1 to TRBJ2-2; TRBD2 matches at 8 bases. Looked up from germline, CDR1 is MGHDK and CDR2 is SYGVNS. The CDR3 consists of 16 residues. After removal of 8 bases from V and 7 bases from J, the junction contained 15 bases not matched to a gene. The CDR3 spells CASSRLSGSRGGELFF. The CDR3 region has the DNA TGTGCCAGCTCACGATTAAGCGGGAGCAGGGGCGGGGAGCTGTTTTTT.

The chain employs TRBV28 and TRBJ2-5; 7 nucleotides agree with TRBD2. Per the germline V gene, CDR1 is MDHEN and CDR2 is SYDVKM. CDR3 length: 16 amino acids. The V gene end was trimmed by 6 bases and the J gene end by 2 bases; junction bases not matched to a gene: 12. CDR3 sequence reads: CASRSPTGRAQETQYF. CDR3 nucleotide sequence: TGTGCCAGCAGGTCCCCCACGGGGAGGGCTCAAGAGACCCAGTACTTC.

This sequence joins TRBV28 and TRBJ2-7; possibly TRBD2 for D (6 bases). Germline V CDR1 and CDR2: MDHEN, SYDVKM. The CDR3 contains 17 residues. Trimming left V 6 bases short and J 1 base short, with 22 bases between. CDR3 coding DNA: TGTGCCAGCAGCCTTCAACCGGGACGGAGGGGTTCCTACGAGCAGTACTTC. It specifies CASSLQPGRRGSYEQYF. Using reference TRBV28 and TRBJ2-7 for the parts outside the CDR3, the full variable domain is DVKVTQSSRYLVKRTGEKVFLECVQDMDHENMFWYRQDPGLGLRLIYFSYDVKMKEKGDIPEGYSVSREKKERFSLILESASTNQTSMYLCASSLQPGRRGSYEQYFGPGTRLTVT.

The chain has TRBV28 and TRBJ2-5; D possibly corresponds to TRBD1 (5 bases). The ends were cut back, 7 bases at V and 1 base at J, with 16 bases in the middle. The CDR3 is made up of 15 amino acids. CDR1 is MDHEN and CDR2 is SYDVKM in the germline V gene. This CDR3 is CASTAGNPFQETQYF. The CDR3 DNA sequence: TGTGCCAGCACGGCAGGGAACCCCTTCCAAGAGACCCAGTACTTC.

This chain links TRBV29-1 with TRBJ1-5; possible D gene TRBD1, 6 bases. The CDR3 spans 12 residues. Germline V lookup: CDR1 SQVTM, CDR2 ANQGSEA. The V end was cut by 7 bases, the J end by 5 bases, with 12 bases between. CDR3 nucleotide sequence: TGCAGCGCAAAAGAGGGGGATCAGCCCCAGCATTTT. The encoded protein is CSAKEGDQPQHF.

The rearrangement joins TRBV4-1 to TRBJ1-3; perhaps TRBD1 as D (6 bases). This CDR3 spans 16 amino acids. The germline V gene encodes CDR1 MGHRA and CDR2 YSYEKL. V shed 5 bases and J shed 0 bases, with 14 bases lying between them. CDR3 nucleotide sequence: TGCGCCAGCAGCTCCGCCACAGGGATCTCTGGAAACACCATATATTTT. Translating it yields CASSSATGISGNTIYF.

This clone was recorded only once. The chain recombines TRBV4-3 with TRBJ2-3; TRBD2 might be the D (6 bases). Trimming removed 2 bases from V and 0 bases from J, with 12 bases in between. This CDR3 has 16 residues. Per the germline V gene, CDR1 is LGHNA and CDR2 is YSLEER. The CDR3, as DNA: TGCGCCAGCAGCCAAATGGTAGCGGCTAGCACAGATACGCAGTATTTT. This gives the protein CASSQMVAASTDTQYF.

The chain has TRBV5-1 and TRBJ1-5, with 8 bases aligning to TRBD1. V shed 6 bases, J shed 3 bases, and the junction held 8 bases outside the gene matches. Germline assignment: CDR1 SGHRS and CDR2 YFSETQ. The CDR3 runs to 15 residues. The CDR3 region has the DNA TGCGCCAGCACCCCGACAGGGGCCTACAATCAGCCCCAGCATTTT. This translates into CASTPTGAYNQPQHF.